The clone carrying this T cell receptor beta chain was counted a few times. Its antigen is currently unknown. Germline V gives CDR1 SGHTA, CDR2 FQGNSA. CDR3 length: 13 residues. Trimming removed 5 bases at V and 6 bases at J, with 11 bases between. The data were taken from a study of T cell repertoires in cytomegalovirus infection. Study-level background: Carrying CMV and the relevant HLA type showed in public TCR beta signatures. Broader study findings: The cumulative frequency of public TCR beta families distinguished individuals who carried CMV together with the relevant HLA. Clonotypes of TCR beta that were HLA-C-restricted and CMV-specific dominated the ex vivo response.

A single record per CDR3 protein comes from TCRdb applying MiXCR to the reads. The data hold some 500,000 distinct CDR3 sequences, with around a third observed a single time. The TCR originated in a human donor in good health (CMV status not recorded). Some clones in this sample may be carry-over from other donors' samples. Sequenced material: cultured PBMCs, taken from culture after CMV antigen stimulation. The V and J genes are TRBV7-2 and TRBJ2-1; D call uncertain. The CDR3 is CASSPAYGNEQFF. Here the CDR3 DNA reads TGTGCCAGCAGCCCCGCATATGGCAATGAGCAGTTCTTC. The entire variable domain, with the rest obtained from reference TRBV7-2 and TRBJ2-1, is as follows: GAGVSQSPSNKVTEKGKDVELRCDPISGHTALYWYRQSLGQGLEFLIYFQGNSAPDKSGLPSDRFSAERTGGSVSTLTIQRTQQEDSAVYLCASSPAYGNEQFFGPGTRLTVL.